This TCR beta chain was retrieved from a study of CXCR3-negative and CXCR3-positive naive CD8 T cells. Germline V CDR1 and CDR2: MDHEN, SYDVKM. This CDR3 spans 16 amino acids. UMI-tagged TRB cDNA libraries were built via 5' RACE. TCRdb reprocessed the 5' RACE reads, with one entry per CDR3 protein and no DNA. The specimen's table records some 60,000 distinct CDR3 sequences. Study results and caveats: Memory cells showed distinct TRBV-TRBJ patterns, while the two naive subsets matched. Naive cells that were CXCR3-positive had more hydrophobic TRB CDR3s (compared with CXCR3-negative naive cells). Diversity proved comparably high across both naive subsets and much lower in memory CD8+ cells. The level of CXCR3 expression partially decreased after cryopreservation; the majority of assays used fresh PBMCs.

Concerning this clonotype itself: No antigen is known for it.

The specimen sequenced was naive CXCR3+ CD8+ T cells from blood. Subset meaning: CD45RO-CCR7+CD27+CD95- naive CD8+ T cells expressing CXCR3 (TNR3+). The genes are TRBV28 and TRBJ2-7; TCRdb reports TRBD2, a call that lacks DNA to check it against. The receptor's source is a human donor in good health. Some clones in this sample may be carry-over from other donors' samples. The CDR3 protein is CASSTPLATGPYEQYF.